The following is a TCR beta chain sequence with its context. This sample is part of a study of blood T cell repertoires in COVID-19. Study in general: Acute and convalescent COVID-19 specimens originated in the United States, Italy and Spain.

Per the original methods: The authors estimated nucleated cell counts from reference gene primer amplification. TCRdb keeps only in-frame clones here, not all; method: immunoSEQ multiplex PCR. V and J calls plus clone size are reproduced from that table; the DNA served to infer D and trimming. The sample consists of some 160,000 clones, 80% of them appearing once. This study enrolled people aged roughly 18 to 90 from approximately 25 US geographic areas. The ends lost 0 bases at V and 7 bases at J; junction bases unmatched: 9. The V gene's germline CDR1 is MRHNA and CDR2 SNTAGT. This CDR3 comprises 16 residues.

Sequencing was carried out using PBMCs or T cells enriched from blood (not recorded which). This chain connects TRBV6-4 to TRBJ2-3; 8 bases are a match to TRBD2. This TCR derives from a woman in her sixties who had recovered from COVID-19. The CDR3 spells CASSDSNSGVQHTQYF. CDR3 bases: TGTGCCAGCAGTGACTCGAATAGCGGGGTTCAACATACGCAGTATTTT.